This T cell receptor (beta chain) is drawn from a study of CD8+CD57+ T cells in acquired aplastic anemia. Whole-study context: On average, sorted CD4+ and CD8+ cells gave around 3 ug of DNA. Researchers reported that healthy donors averaged roughly 9.8 million reads for CD4+ cells.

Broader study findings: A set of around 30 CD8+ CDR3 sequences was shared between patients and controls, and these sequences appeared highly expressed in patients.

In this sample, this clonotype turned up many times. Its matching antigen is unknown. A much larger clone lies a single base off, so this may be a read error. Template material for TCR beta VDJ and CDR3 profiling consisted of genomic DNA. TCRdb itself ran the reads through MiXCR, one entry per CDR3 protein. The sample yields around 33,000 distinct CDR3 sequences, approximately 73% seen once. Germline CDR1 and CDR2: SGHTA and FQGNSA. Trimming cost V 5 bases and J 6 bases; bases outside gene matches: 6. There are 15 residues in the CDR3. Sequencing input: sorted CD4+, CD8+, or CD8+CD57+ T cells (not recorded which) from PBMCs. The chain carries TRBV7-2 and TRBJ2-2; TRBD1 aligns across 10 bases. The sequence was collected from a human donor in good health, serving as a control. CDR3 amino acids: CASSPRTGGAGELFF. For the CDR3, the DNA is TGTGCCAGCAGCCCTCGGACAGGGGGGGCCGGGGAGCTGTTTTTT.